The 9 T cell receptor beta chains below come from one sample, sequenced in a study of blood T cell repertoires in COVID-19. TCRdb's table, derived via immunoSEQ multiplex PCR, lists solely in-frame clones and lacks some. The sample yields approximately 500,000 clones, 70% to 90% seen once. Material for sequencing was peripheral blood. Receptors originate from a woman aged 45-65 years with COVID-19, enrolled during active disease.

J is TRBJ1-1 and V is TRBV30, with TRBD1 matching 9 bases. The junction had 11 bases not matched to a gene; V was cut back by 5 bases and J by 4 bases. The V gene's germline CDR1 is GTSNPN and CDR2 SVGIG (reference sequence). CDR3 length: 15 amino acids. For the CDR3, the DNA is TGTGCCTGGTCCCCACAGGGGGCGGGAAGCACTGAAGCTTTCTTT. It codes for CAWSPQGAGSTEAFF.

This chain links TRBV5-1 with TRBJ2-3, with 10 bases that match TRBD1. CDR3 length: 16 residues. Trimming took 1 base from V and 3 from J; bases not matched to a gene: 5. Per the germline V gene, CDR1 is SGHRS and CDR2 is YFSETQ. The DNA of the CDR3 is TGCGCCAGCAGCTTGCGAGTGGACAGGGGGACAGATACGCAGTATTTT. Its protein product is CASSLRVDRGTDTQYF.

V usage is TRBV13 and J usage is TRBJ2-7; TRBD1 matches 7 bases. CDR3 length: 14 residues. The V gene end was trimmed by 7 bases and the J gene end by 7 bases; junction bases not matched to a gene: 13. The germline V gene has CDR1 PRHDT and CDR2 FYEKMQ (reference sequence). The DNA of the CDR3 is TGTGCCAGCATCTTGGGACAGAGACCCTCGGAGCAGTACTTC. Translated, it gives CASILGQRPSEQYF.

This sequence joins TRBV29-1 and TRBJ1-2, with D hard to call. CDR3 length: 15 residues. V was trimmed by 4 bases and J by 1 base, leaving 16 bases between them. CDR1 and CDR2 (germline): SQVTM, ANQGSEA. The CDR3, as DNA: TGCAGCGTTGTGGGCGAAGGTGGGCTTAACTATGGCTACACCTTC. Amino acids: CSVVGEGGLNYGYTF.

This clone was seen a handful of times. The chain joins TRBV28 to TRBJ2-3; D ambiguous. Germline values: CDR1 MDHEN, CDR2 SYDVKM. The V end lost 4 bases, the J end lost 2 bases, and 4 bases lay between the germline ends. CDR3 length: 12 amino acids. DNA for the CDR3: TGTGCCAGCAGTTCCTTCACAGATACGCAGTATTTT. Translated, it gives CASSSFTDTQYF.

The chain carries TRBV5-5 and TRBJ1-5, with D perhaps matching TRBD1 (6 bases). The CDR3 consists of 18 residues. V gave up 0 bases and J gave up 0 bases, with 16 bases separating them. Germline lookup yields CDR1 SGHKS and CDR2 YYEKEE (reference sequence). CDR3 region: CASSLDQGQPYSNQPQHF. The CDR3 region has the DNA TGTGCCAGCAGCTTGGATCAAGGACAGCCTTATAGCAATCAGCCCCAGCATTTT. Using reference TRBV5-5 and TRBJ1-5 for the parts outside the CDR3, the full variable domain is DAGVTQSPTHLIKTRGQQVTLRCSPISGHKSVSWYQQVLGQGPQFIFQYYEKEERGRGNFPDRFSARQFPNYSSELNVNALLLGDSALYLCASSLDQGQPYSNQPQHFGDGTRLSIL.

The CDR3 spells CASRRPGQGSYEQYF. CDR3 bases: TGTGCCAGCAGACGACCGGGACAGGGATCCTACGAGCAGTACTTC. The V gene is TRBV5-5, the J gene TRBJ2-7; 9 nucleotides line up with TRBD1. The CDR3 covers 15 residues. Losses at the gene ends were 5 bases for V and 1 base for J; bases not matched to a gene: 7. Germline V gene sequence: CDR1 SGHKS, CDR2 YYEKEE (reference sequence).

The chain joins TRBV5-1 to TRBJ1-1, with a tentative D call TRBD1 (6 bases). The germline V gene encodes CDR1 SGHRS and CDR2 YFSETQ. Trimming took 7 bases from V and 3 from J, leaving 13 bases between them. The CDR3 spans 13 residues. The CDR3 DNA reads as TGCGCCAGCCGGATGGACAGACACACTGAAGCTTTCTTT. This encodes CASRMDRHTEAFF.

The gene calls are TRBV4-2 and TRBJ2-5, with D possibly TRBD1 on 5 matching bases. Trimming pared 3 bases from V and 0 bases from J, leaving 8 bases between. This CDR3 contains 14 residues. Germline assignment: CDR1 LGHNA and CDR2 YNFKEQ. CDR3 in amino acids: CASSQSDNQETQYF. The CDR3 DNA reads TGTGCCAGCAGCCAGTCGGACAACCAAGAGACCCAGTACTTC.